What follows describes a single TCR beta chain. This sample was taken from a study of blood T cell repertoires in COVID-19. The overall study: The study drew acute and convalescent COVID-19 samples from the United States, Italy and Spain. T cells, B-cell-depleted T cells, or PBMCs provided the cDNA or gDNA that served as material.

Seattle enrolled patients during active infection and tracked them longitudinally. In the study's own analysis: Amplification of reference gene primers was used by the study to estimate nucleated cell counts. TCRdb's copy holds only in-frame clones and misses some; the assay was immunoSEQ multiplex PCR. D and trimming come from the DNA, and the V and J calls and clone size come from that table. The sample shows 250,000 to 350,000 clones, around 82% of them seen only once. The sequencing input was peripheral blood. This receptor was obtained from a person between 65 and 79 years old with COVID-19, enrolled during active disease.

CDR3 sequence (DNA): TGTGCCAGCAGCCAATTTTCAGGAATAACTGAAGCTTTCTTT. Translation gives CASSQFSGITEAFF. This rearrangement joins TRBV3-1 (or the pseudogene TRBV3-2) to TRBJ1-1; no clear D gene. V lost 2 bases to trimming and J lost 5 bases, with 12 bases between them. CDR1 LGHDT and CDR2 YNNKEL come from the germline V gene (reference sequence). The CDR3 covers 14 residues.